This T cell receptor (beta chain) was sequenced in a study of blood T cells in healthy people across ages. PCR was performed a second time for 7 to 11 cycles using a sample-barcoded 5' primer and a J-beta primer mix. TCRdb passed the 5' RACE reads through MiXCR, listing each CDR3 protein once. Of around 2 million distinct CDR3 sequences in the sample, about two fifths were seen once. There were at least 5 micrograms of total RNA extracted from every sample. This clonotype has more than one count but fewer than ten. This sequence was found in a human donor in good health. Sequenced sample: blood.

The CDR3 sequence: CASSYSDGLSEKLFF. As DNA, the CDR3 is TGTGCCAGCAGTTACTCGGACGGGCTCAGTGAAAAACTGTTTTTT. The rearrangement joins TRBV6-5 to TRBJ1-4; no definite D call. The V gene's germline CDR1 is MNHEY and CDR2 SVGAGI. V was shortened by 0 bases and J by 7 bases, with 12 bases between the two germline ends. This CDR3 has 15 residues.